The 25 T cell receptor beta chains listed next were all sequenced from one sample in a study of cytomegalovirus exposure and HLA in healthy donors. Both 60 Vbeta primers and 13 Jbeta primers went into the PCR. Repertoires were generated with immunoSEQ multiplex PCR, while TCRdb's copy carries only in-frame clones and drops some. The sample has more than 150,000 clones, roughly 77% seen once. The specimen sequenced was PBMCs. Every receptor here comes from a woman aged 40 to 50 in good health and CMV-seropositive.

The chain links TRBV19 to TRBJ2-7, with a tentative D call TRBD1 (5 bases). CDR1 is LNHDA and CDR2 is SQIVND in the germline V gene (reference sequence). CDR3 size: 15 residues. The V end was cut by 5 bases, the J end by 2 bases, with 16 bases between. CDR3 coding DNA: TGTGCCAGTAGTTTAGGACACATCATTCCCTACGAGCAGTACTTC. Encoded protein: CASSLGHIIPYEQYF.

V usage is TRBV9 and J usage is TRBJ2-3; 14 nucleotides line up with TRBD2. Per germline, CDR1 SGDLS and CDR2 YYNGEE. CDR3 length: 16 amino acids. V trimming: 3 bases; J trimming: 6 bases; junction bases outside the gene matches: 6. Here the CDR3 reads CASSGLTSGRADTQYF. The CDR3 DNA sequence: TGTGCCAGCAGCGGATTGACTAGCGGGAGGGCCGATACGCAGTATTTT.

The chain recombines TRBV14 with TRBJ2-5; TRBD2 matches at 10 bases. CDR3 size: 18 residues. Germline CDR1 reads SGHDN; CDR2 reads FVKESK. Trimming cost V 1 base and J 4 bases; bases outside gene matches: 12. CDR3 sequence reads: CASSQGASGRTVRETQYF. The CDR3 bases are TGTGCCAGCAGCCAAGGCGCTAGCGGGAGAACCGTCAGAGAGACCCAGTACTTC.

This clone was counted only a few times. The chain carries TRBV5-1 and TRBJ2-3, with TRBD1 matching 7 bases. Trimming at V came to 4 bases and at J to 4 bases, leaving 9 bases not matched to a gene. Germline CDR1 reads SGHRS; CDR2 reads YFSETQ. This CDR3 has 15 residues. As DNA, the CDR3 is TGCGCCAGCAGCCCCGGACAGGTTCGGGCAGATACGCAGTATTTT. Translating it yields CASSPGQVRADTQYF.

The table lists this clone with a few counts. V gene TRBV6-4 combines with J gene TRBJ2-1, with 12 bases aligning to TRBD2. Looked up from germline, CDR1 is MRHNA and CDR2 is SNTAGT. The CDR3 totals 17 residues. V was pared by 3 bases and J by 7 bases, with 10 bases of the junction left unmatched. CDR3 protein: CASSENPTSGSFNEQFF. DNA of the CDR3: TGTGCCAGCAGTGAAAACCCGACTAGCGGGAGTTTTAATGAGCAGTTCTTC.

The V gene is TRBV7-2, the J gene TRBJ1-4; TRBD1 might be the D (5 bases). This CDR3 comprises 15 residues. Trimming stripped 1 base from V and 2 bases from J, with 8 bases between. CDR1 is SGHTA, CDR2 FQGNSA, per germline. CDR3 sequence (DNA): TGTGCCAGCAGCTTAGGCAGGGCGACTAATGAAAAACTGTTTTTT. This encodes CASSLGRATNEKLFF.

This clone was seen more than once but under ten times. The chain couples TRBV7-9 to TRBJ2-2, with 12 positions matching TRBD2. The germline V gene has CDR1 SEHNR and CDR2 FQNEAQ (reference sequence). CDR3 length: 15 residues. V was pared by 5 bases and J by 6 bases, with 4 bases of the junction left unmatched. CDR3 coding DNA: TGTGCCAGCAGCCTTACTAGCGGGAGGCCCGGGGAGCTGTTTTTT. Protein: CASSLTSGRPGELFF.

The chain is built from TRBV6-1 and TRBJ2-7; D gene uncertain. The germline gives CDR1 MNHNS, CDR2 SASEGT. The ends were cut back, 3 bases at V and 6 bases at J, with 6 bases in the middle. The CDR3 is made up of 11 amino acids. This chain's CDR3 is CASSDYREQYF. The CDR3 coding sequence is TGTGCCAGCAGTGACTACCGCGAGCAGTACTTC.

This clone was counted only a few times. This chain connects TRBV7-8 to TRBJ2-1; TRBD1 might be the D (6 bases). CDR3 length equals 15 residues. V lost 4 bases, J lost 5 bases, and 15 bases lay in between. Germline assignment: CDR1 SGHVS and CDR2 FQNEAQ. In DNA form, the CDR3 reads TGTGCCAGCAGCTCCACCGGGACAACGAACAATGAGCAGTTCTTC. It yields the protein CASSSTGTTNNEQFF.

The V and J genes are TRBV6-1 and TRBJ2-3, with 8 nucleotides matching TRBD2. V lost 8 bases, J lost 9 bases, and 10 bases stayed unmatched. The CDR3 runs to 13 residues. The germline gives CDR1 MNHNS, CDR2 SASEGT. CDR3 in DNA: TGTGCCAGCTTCTTACTAGCGGCGGGGACGCAGTATTTT. It translates to CASFLLAAGTQYF.

The chain is built from TRBV28 and TRBJ2-1, with TRBD2 identical over 9 bases. From germline, CDR1 is MDHEN and CDR2 SYDVKM. The CDR3 loop spans 11 amino acids. Germline trimming cut 6 bases from V and 13 bases from J; bases unmatched to any gene: 4. CDR3 loop: CASRSGTSQFF. The CDR3 nucleotides are TGTGCCAGCAGATCCGGGACTAGCCAGTTCTTC.

The count of this clone is one. CDR3 bases: TGTGCCAGCAGCCCCCACCAGGGGTCGATCGTCGGAAACACCATATATTTT. The encoded protein is CASSPHQGSIVGNTIYF. The V call is TRBV9, the J call TRBJ1-3, with D perhaps TRBD1 (6 bases). CDR1 is SGDLS and CDR2 is YYNGEE in the germline V gene. Trimming took 4 bases from V and 4 from J, leaving 21 bases between them. CDR3 length: 17 residues.

V usage is TRBV29-1 and J usage is TRBJ2-7; D might be TRBD2 (6 bases). Per germline, CDR1 SQVTM and CDR2 ANQGSEA. The CDR3 loop spans 14 amino acids. V lost 6 bases and J lost 1, with 16 bases in between. CDR3 bases: TGCAGCGTGAGAGCCGGGAGTGGTTCCTACGAGCAGTACTTC. Amino acids: CSVRAGSGSYEQYF.

V usage is TRBV28 and J usage is TRBJ2-7, with TRBD2 matching over 8 bases. The CDR3 consists of 14 residues. Per germline, CDR1 MDHEN and CDR2 SYDVKM. J gave up 5 bases and V 2 bases, and 5 bases lay outside the gene matches. The CDR3 here is CASSLPAGGDEQYF. For the CDR3, the DNA is TGTGCCAGCAGTTTACCTGCCGGGGGGGACGAGCAGTACTTC.

This rearrangement joins TRBV28 to TRBJ1-1; D is perhaps TRBD1 (5 bases). V lost 2 bases, J lost 6 bases, and 13 bases lay in between. The CDR3 totals 14 residues. Looked up from germline, CDR1 is MDHEN and CDR2 is SYDVKM. The CDR3 DNA reads as TGTGCCAGCAGTTTAAACAGGCCCCGGGCTGAAGCTTTCTTT. It specifies CASSLNRPRAEAFF.

Of note for this clone: Germline is not matched at one junction end, which may reflect a read error. V gene TRBV7-9 combines with J gene TRBJ2-1, with D perhaps matching TRBD2 (6 bases). CDR3 size: 16 residues. Germline lookup yields CDR1 SEHNR and CDR2 FQNEAQ (reference sequence). CDR3 sequence: CASILVGRGSYNEQFF. CDR3 DNA sequence: TGTGCCAGCATCTTAGTCGGGAGAGGCTCCTACAATGAGCAGTTCTTC.

The rearrangement links TRBV7-3 to TRBJ2-1; 7 nucleotides agree with TRBD2. V was clipped by 4 bases and J by 5 bases; unmatched bases: 2. Germline V gene sequence: CDR1 SGHTA, CDR2 FQGTGA. The CDR3 length is 13 residues. The DNA for the CDR3 is TGTGCCAGCAGCTCCGGGAGGCACAATGAGCAGTTCTTC. It codes for CASSSGRHNEQFF.

About this clone itself: The germline gene is not matched at one end of the junction; a read error may be the cause. Additional DNA sequences in this sample encode the identical CDR3. V is TRBV29-1 and J is TRBJ1-5, with 7 bases fitting TRBD1. Germline loops: CDR1 SQVTM, CDR2 ANQGSEA. The length of the CDR3 is 15 residues. CDR3 sequence: CSVAHRTGFNQPQHF. CDR3 sequence (DNA): TGCAGCGTTGCTCACCGGACAGGCTTTAATCAGCCCCAACATTTT.

The rearrangement joins TRBV27 to TRBJ2-3; 16 bases are shared with TRBD2. The CDR3 totals 17 residues. With V trimmed by 5 bases and J by 8 bases, 10 bases remained unmatched. CDR1 and CDR2 from the germline V gene are MNHEY and SMNVEV (reference sequence). CDR3 bases: TGTGCCAGCAGTGGGGATCCGGGACTAGCGGGAGGGGGTACGCAGTATTTT. The encoded protein is CASSGDPGLAGGGTQYF.

The V call is TRBV7-9, the J call TRBJ2-7; 9 nucleotides agree with TRBD1. Germline CDR1 SEHNR, CDR2 FQNEAQ (reference sequence). V gave up 6 bases and J gave up 3 bases; unmatched junction bases: 3. The CDR3 is made up of 13 amino acids. The DNA of the CDR3 is TGTGCCAGCAGTGCGACAGGGGGCTACGAGCAGTACTTC. This gives the protein CASSATGGYEQYF.

The chain couples TRBV18 to TRBJ1-2, with a possible D match to TRBD1 (6 bases). The V end was cut by 3 bases, the J end by 2 bases, with 10 bases between. In germline, CDR1 is KGHSH, CDR2 LQKENI. CDR3 length: 14 amino acids. The CDR3 DNA is TGTGCCAGCTCACCGAGGGACACCAACTATGGCTACACCTTC. It encodes CASSPRDTNYGYTF.

This clone came up once. V usage is TRBV7-6 and J usage is TRBJ2-3, with D maybe TRBD2 (6 bases). V was trimmed by 5 bases and J by 7 bases, leaving 19 bases between them. Germline assignment: CDR1 SGHVS and CDR2 FNYEAQ. This CDR3 comprises 15 residues. The CDR3 DNA reads as TGTGCCAGCAGCACCAGACCACTAGCAGAGAATACGCAGTATTTT. Encoded protein: CASSTRPLAENTQYF.

The rearrangement joins TRBV27 to TRBJ2-1; 11 bases align to TRBD2. In germline, CDR1 is MNHEY, CDR2 SMNVEV (reference sequence). V shed 2 bases and J 8 bases; nucleotides not matched to a gene: 2. CDR3 length equals 14 residues. The CDR3 spells CASSLVAGGHEQFF. The CDR3 region has the DNA TGTGCCAGCAGTTTAGTAGCGGGAGGGCATGAGCAGTTCTTC.

In its sample, this clone was seen a few times. The chain recombines TRBV7-9 with TRBJ2-7; 7 bases align to TRBD1. The length of the CDR3 is 16 residues. Losses at the gene ends were 1 base for V and 0 bases for J; bases not matched to a gene: 6. Germline CDR1 SEHNR, CDR2 FQNEAQ (reference sequence). The CDR3 protein is CASSLVLTGSSYEQYF. As DNA, the CDR3 is TGTGCCAGCAGCTTAGTCCTGACAGGGAGCTCCTACGAGCAGTACTTC.

This clone appeared once. CDR3: CASSVSGSSYNEQFF. As DNA, the CDR3 is TGTGCCAGCAGCGTTAGCGGGAGCTCCTACAATGAGCAGTTCTTC. The chain links TRBV9 to TRBJ2-1; 9 positions match TRBD2. The CDR3 sequence is 15 residues long. The V gene's germline CDR1 is SGDLS and CDR2 YYNGEE. V was pared by 2 bases and J by 0 bases, with 0 bases of the junction left unmatched.